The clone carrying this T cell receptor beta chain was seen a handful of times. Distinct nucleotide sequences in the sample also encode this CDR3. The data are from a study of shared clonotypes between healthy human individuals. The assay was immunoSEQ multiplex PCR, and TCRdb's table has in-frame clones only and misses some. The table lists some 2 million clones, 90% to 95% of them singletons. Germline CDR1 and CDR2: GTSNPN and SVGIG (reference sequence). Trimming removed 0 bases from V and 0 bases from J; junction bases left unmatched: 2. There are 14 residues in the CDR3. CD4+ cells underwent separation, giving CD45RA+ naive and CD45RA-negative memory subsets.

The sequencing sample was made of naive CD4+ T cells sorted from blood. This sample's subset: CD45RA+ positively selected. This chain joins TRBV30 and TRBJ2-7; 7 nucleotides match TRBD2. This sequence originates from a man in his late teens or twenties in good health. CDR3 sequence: CAWSVGGDSYEQYF. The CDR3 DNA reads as TGTGCCTGGAGTGTTGGGGGGGACTCCTACGAGCAGTACTTC.